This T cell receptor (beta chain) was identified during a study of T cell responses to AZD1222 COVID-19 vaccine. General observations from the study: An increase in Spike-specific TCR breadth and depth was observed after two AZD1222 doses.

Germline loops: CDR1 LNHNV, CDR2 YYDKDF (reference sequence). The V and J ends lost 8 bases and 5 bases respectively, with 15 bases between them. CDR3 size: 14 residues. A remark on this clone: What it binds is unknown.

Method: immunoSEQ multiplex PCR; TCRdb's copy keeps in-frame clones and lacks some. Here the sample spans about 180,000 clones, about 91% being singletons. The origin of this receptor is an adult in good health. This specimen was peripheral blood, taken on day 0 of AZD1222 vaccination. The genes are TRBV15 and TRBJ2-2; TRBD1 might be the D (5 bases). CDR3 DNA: TGTGCCACCGGCCTCGGACAAGCAACCGGGGAGCTGTTTTTT. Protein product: CATGLGQATGELFF.